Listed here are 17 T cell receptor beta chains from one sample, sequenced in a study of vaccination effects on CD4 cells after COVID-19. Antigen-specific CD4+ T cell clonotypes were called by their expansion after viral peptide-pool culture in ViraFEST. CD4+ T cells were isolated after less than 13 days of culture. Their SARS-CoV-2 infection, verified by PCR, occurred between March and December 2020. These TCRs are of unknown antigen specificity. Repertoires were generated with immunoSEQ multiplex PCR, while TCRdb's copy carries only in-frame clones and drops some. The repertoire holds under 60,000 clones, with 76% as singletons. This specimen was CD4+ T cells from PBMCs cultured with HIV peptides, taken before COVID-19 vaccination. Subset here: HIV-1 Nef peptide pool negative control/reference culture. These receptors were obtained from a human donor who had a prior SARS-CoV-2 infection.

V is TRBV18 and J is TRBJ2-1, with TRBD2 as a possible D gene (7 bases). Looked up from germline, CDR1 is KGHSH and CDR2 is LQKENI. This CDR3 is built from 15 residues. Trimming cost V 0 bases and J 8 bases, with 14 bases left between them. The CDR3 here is CASSPPGAGAHEQFF. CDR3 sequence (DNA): TGTGCCAGCTCACCACCCGGGGCGGGGGCCCATGAGCAGTTCTTC.

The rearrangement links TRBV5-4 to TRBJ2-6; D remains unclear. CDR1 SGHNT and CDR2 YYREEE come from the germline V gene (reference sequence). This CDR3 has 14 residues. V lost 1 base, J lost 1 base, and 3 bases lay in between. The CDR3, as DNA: TGTGCCAGCAGCTTGAGTTCTGGGGCCAACGTCCTGACTTTC. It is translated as CASSLSSGANVLTF.

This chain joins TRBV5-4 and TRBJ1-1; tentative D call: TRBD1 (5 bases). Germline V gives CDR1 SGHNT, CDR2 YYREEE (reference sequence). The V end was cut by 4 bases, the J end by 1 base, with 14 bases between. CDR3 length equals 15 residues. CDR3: CASSPGRQSNTEAFF. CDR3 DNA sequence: TGTGCCAGCAGCCCCGGGAGACAGTCGAACACTGAAGCTTTCTTT.

Here the CDR3 DNA reads TGCGCCAGCCGGGACGTGTCGAGCACAGATACGCAGTATTTT. Amino acid sequence: CASRDVSSTDTQYF. The chain couples TRBV5-1 to TRBJ2-3; either TRBD1 or TRBD2 may supply D (5 bases each). Germline assignment: CDR1 SGHRS and CDR2 YFSETQ. V was cut by 7 bases and J by 0 bases, with 12 bases left in between. This CDR3 is built from 14 residues.

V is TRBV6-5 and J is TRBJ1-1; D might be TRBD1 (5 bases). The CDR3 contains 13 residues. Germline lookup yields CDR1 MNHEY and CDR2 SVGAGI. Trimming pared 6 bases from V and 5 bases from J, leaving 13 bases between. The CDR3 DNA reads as TGTGCCAGCAGAATAGGGGCGACAACTGAAGCTTTCTTT. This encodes CASRIGATTEAFF.

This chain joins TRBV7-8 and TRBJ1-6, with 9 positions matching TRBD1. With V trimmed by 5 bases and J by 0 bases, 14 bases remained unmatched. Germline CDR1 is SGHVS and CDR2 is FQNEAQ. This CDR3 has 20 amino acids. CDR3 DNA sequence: TGTGCCAGCAGCGCTCAACAGGGGGCCAGAATGAGCTCCTATAATTCACCCCTCCACTTT. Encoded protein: CASSAQQGARMSSYNSPLHF.

As DNA, the CDR3 is TGTGCCAGCAGCTTAGTATCAGGCTGGGCTGAAGCTTTCTTT. Translated: CASSLVSGWAEAFF. The V call is TRBV7-2, the J call TRBJ1-1; D uncertain. Per germline, CDR1 SGHTA and CDR2 FQGNSA. V gave up 1 base and J gave up 6 bases, with 12 bases separating them. This CDR3 contains 14 residues. Supplemented by reference TRBV7-2 and TRBJ1-1, the full variable domain reads GAGVSQSPSNKVTEKGKDVELRCDPISGHTALYWYRQSLGQGLEFLIYFQGNSAPDKSGLPSDRFSAERTGGSVSTLTIQRTQQEDSAVYLCASSLVSGWAEAFFGQGTRLTVV.

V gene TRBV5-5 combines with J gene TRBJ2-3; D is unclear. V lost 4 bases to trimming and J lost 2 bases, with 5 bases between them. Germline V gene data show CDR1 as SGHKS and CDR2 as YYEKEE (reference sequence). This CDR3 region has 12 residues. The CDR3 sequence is CASSTYTDTQYF. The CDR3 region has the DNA TGTGCCAGCAGCACTTACACAGATACGCAGTATTTT.

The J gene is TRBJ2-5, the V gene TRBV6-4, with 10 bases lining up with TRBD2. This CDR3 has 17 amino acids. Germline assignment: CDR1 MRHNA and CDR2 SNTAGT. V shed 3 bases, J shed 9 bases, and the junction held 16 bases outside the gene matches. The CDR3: CASSENIWLAGDKSQYF. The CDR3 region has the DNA TGTGCCAGCAGTGAAAATATCTGGCTAGCGGGGGATAAGTCCCAGTACTTC.

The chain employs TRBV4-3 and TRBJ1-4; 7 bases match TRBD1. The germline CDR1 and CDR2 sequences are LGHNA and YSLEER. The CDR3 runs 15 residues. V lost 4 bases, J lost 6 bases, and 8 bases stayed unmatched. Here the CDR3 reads CASSPGDRDHEKLFF. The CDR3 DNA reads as TGCGCCAGCAGCCCAGGGGACAGAGACCATGAAAAACTGTTTTTT.

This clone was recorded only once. As DNA, the CDR3 is TGTGCCAGCAGCTTGGGACTCTCAGATACGCAGTATTTT. Translation: CASSLGLSDTQYF. The genes are TRBV7-2 and TRBJ2-3; possible D gene TRBD2, 6 bases. The CDR3 sequence is 13 residues long. Trimming cost V 3 bases and J 4 bases, with 8 bases left between them. CDR1 is SGHTA and CDR2 is FQGNSA in the germline V gene.

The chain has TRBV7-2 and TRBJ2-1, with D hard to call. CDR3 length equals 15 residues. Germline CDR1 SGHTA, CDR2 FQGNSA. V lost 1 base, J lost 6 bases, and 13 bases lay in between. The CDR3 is CASSLGFWEGNEQFF. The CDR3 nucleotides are TGTGCCAGCAGCTTAGGTTTCTGGGAAGGCAATGAGCAGTTCTTC. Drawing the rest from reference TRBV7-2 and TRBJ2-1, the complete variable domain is GAGVSQSPSNKVTEKGKDVELRCDPISGHTALYWYRQSLGQGLEFLIYFQGNSAPDKSGLPSDRFSAERTGGSVSTLTIQRTQQEDSAVYLCASSLGFWEGNEQFFGPGTRLTVL.

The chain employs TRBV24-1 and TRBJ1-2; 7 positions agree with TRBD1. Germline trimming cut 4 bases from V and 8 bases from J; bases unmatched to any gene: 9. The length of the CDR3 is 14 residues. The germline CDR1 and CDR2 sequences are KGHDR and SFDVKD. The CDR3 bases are TGTGCCACCAGTGACTCCCCAGGGGGAAGAGGCTACACCTTC. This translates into CATSDSPGGRGYTF.

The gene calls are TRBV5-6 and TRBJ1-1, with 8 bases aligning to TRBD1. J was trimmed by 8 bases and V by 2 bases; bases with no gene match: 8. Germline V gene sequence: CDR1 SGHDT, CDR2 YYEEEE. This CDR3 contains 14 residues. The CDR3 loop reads CASSLGTRQGEAFF. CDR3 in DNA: TGTGCCAGCAGCTTAGGGACAAGACAGGGGGAAGCTTTCTTT. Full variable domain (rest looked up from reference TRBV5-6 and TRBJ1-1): DAGVTQSPTHLIKTRGQQVTLRCSPKSGHDTVSWYQQALGQGPQFIFQYYEEEERQRGNFPDRFSGHQFPNYSSELNVNALLLGDSALYLCASSLGTRQGEAFFGQGTRLTVV.

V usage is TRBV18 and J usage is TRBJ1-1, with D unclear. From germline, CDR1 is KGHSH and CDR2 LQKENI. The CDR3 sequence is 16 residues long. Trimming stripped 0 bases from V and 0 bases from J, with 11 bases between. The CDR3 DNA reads TGTGCCAGCTCACCACCTTCTTCAGATATGAACACTGAAGCTTTCTTT. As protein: CASSPPSSDMNTEAFF.

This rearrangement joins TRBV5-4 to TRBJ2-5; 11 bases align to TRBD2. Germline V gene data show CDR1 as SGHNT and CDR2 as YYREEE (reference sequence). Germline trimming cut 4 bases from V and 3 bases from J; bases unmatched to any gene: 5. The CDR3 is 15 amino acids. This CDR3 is CASSKPGLAEETQYF. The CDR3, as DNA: TGTGCCAGCAGCAAACCGGGACTAGCGGAAGAGACCCAGTACTTC.

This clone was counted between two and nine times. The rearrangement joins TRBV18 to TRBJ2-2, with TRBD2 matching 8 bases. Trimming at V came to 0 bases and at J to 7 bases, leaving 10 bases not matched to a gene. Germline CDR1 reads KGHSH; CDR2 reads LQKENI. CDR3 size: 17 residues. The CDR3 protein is CASSPPLAGGTIGELFF. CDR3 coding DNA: TGTGCCAGCTCACCACCACTCGCGGGAGGCACGATCGGGGAGCTGTTTTTT.